A single sample gave rise to the 11 T cell receptor beta chains below, sequenced in a study of blood T cell repertoires in COVID-19. Sequencing was performed with immunoSEQ multiplex PCR; in TCRdb, only in-frame clones are kept and a portion is missing. The sample has hundreds of thousands of clones; around 90% are singletons. The sequencing input was peripheral blood. The receptors here all came from a man older than 75 with acute or convalescent COVID-19.

The genes are TRBV3-1 (or the pseudogene TRBV3-2) and TRBJ2-3; TRBD2 matches at 9 bases. V lost 3 bases and J lost 5; bases outside the gene matches: 18. Germline-derived CDR1 and CDR2 are LGHDT and YNNKEL (reference sequence). This CDR3 has 19 residues. The CDR3 is CASSQPAGEAGGLRDTQYF. The DNA for the CDR3 is TGTGCCAGCAGCCAGCCGGCAGGGGAGGCGGGAGGGCTGAGAGATACGCAGTATTTT.

The chain recombines TRBV15 with TRBJ2-1; 16 bases match TRBD2. CDR1 is LNHNV and CDR2 is YYDKDF in the germline V gene (reference sequence). The CDR3 contains 20 residues. Trimming took 2 bases from V and 6 from J; bases not matched to a gene: 13. The CDR3 region is CATSRSIGTSGRGEVNEQFF. CDR3 nucleotide sequence: TGTGCCACCAGCAGATCGATCGGGACTAGCGGGAGGGGGGAGGTCAATGAGCAGTTCTTC.

The chain recombines TRBV7-8 with TRBJ2-2; 7 nucleotides match TRBD1. The CDR3 is 15 amino acids. V shed 9 bases, J shed 1 base, and the junction held 8 bases outside the gene matches. From germline, CDR1 is SGHVS and CDR2 FQNEAQ. CDR3 nucleotide sequence: TGTGCCAGTATCCTTGGGACAGTGAACACCGGGGAGCTGTTTTTT. Amino acid sequence: CASILGTVNTGELFF.

The rearrangement links TRBV11-2 to TRBJ2-1, with TRBD2 matching over 7 bases. The CDR3 is made up of 17 amino acids. Germline V gives CDR1 SGHAT, CDR2 FQNNGV. V was clipped by 2 bases and J by 0 bases; unmatched bases: 7. The CDR3, as DNA: TGTGCCAGCAGCTTACAGGCTGGCGGGAGCTCCTACAATGAGCAGTTCTTC. Amino acid sequence: CASSLQAGGSSYNEQFF.

The V and J genes are TRBV6-5 and TRBJ2-1; 7 bases line up with TRBD1. Germline V gene sequence: CDR1 MNHEY, CDR2 SVGAGI. The CDR3 spans 15 residues. Trimming removed 7 bases from V and 1 base from J; junction bases left unmatched: 7. The CDR3 nucleotides read TGTGCCAGCACCACGACAGGGTCATCCTACAATGAGCAGTTCTTC. This encodes CASTTTGSSYNEQFF.

This clone came up a few times. The rearrangement links TRBV5-6 to TRBJ2-7; 8 bases map to TRBD2. Germline V gene lookup returns CDR1 SGHDT and CDR2 YYEEEE. Trimming took 2 bases from V and 6 from J; bases not matched to a gene: 7. The CDR3 runs to 14 residues. The CDR3 loop is CASSFSGTSSEQYF. The DNA for the CDR3 is TGTGCCAGCAGCTTTTCCGGGACTAGTTCCGAGCAGTACTTC.

The chain combines TRBV11-2 with TRBJ1-2; tentative D call: TRBD1 (5 bases). The CDR3 covers 16 residues. The V end was cut by 0 bases, the J end by 7 bases, with 18 bases between. The V gene's germline CDR1 is SGHAT and CDR2 FQNNGV. CDR3 sequence: CASSLDRGTWRAGYTF. CDR3 coding DNA: TGTGCCAGCAGCTTAGATCGAGGGACTTGGAGGGCTGGCTACACCTTC.

This clone has a single count. V is TRBV25-1 and J is TRBJ2-7; 10 nucleotides align to TRBD2. This CDR3 region has 16 residues. Unmatched junction bases numbered 10, after V lost 5 bases and J lost 3 bases. CDR1 and CDR2 (germline): MGHDK, SYGVNS. CDR3 amino acids: CASSPPLAGVSYEQYF. For the CDR3, the DNA is TGTGCCAGCAGTCCCCCTCTAGCGGGAGTCAGCTACGAGCAGTACTTC.

The CDR3 sequence is CASSQAGTGKGEQFF. CDR3 sequence (DNA): TGCGCCAGCAGCCAAGCTGGGACTGGGAAGGGTGAGCAGTTCTTC. V and J are TRBV4-3 and TRBJ2-1, with D possibly being TRBD2 (6 bases). This CDR3 is built from 15 residues. V was cut by 1 base and J by 9 bases, with 16 bases left in between. Germline CDR1 and CDR2: LGHNA and YSLEER.

The rearrangement joins TRBV18 to TRBJ1-4, with a weak D call TRBD1 (5 bases). V was trimmed by 4 bases and J by 7 bases, leaving 16 bases between them. The CDR3 loop spans 15 amino acids. Germline CDR1 KGHSH, CDR2 LQKENI. CDR3 sequence (DNA): TGTGCCAGCTCACGCGAGACCGGGGGGGGTGAAAAACTGTTTTTT. It encodes CASSRETGGGEKLFF.

The chain uses TRBV9 and TRBJ2-7; 7 bases are shared with TRBD1. V lost 3 bases and J lost 7; bases outside the gene matches: 10. The V gene's germline CDR1 is SGDLS and CDR2 YYNGEE. The CDR3 consists of 14 residues. CDR3 region: CASSAGTASREQYF. The CDR3 bases are TGTGCCAGCAGCGCCGGGACAGCCTCTCGGGAGCAGTACTTC.